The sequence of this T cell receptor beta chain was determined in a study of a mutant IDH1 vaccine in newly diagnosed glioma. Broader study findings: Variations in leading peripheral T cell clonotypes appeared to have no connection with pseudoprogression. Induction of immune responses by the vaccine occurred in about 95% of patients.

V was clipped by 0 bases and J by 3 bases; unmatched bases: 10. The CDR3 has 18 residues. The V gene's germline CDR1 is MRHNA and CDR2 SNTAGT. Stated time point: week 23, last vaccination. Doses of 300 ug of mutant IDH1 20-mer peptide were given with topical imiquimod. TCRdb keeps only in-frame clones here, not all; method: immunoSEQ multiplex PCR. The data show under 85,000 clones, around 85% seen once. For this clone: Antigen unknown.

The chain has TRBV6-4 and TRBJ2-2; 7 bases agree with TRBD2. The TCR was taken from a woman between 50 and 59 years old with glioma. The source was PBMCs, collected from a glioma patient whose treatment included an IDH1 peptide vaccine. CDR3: CASSDSISGGEHTGELFF. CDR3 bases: TGTGCCAGCAGTGACTCAATTTCGGGGGGAGAGCACACCGGGGAGCTGTTTTTT.